The rows below give T cell receptor beta chains drawn from one sample of a study of blood T cell repertoires in COVID-19. Some clones are missing from TCRdb's copy, which holds only in-frame ones; the method was immunoSEQ multiplex PCR. The sample carries hundreds of thousands of clones, 70% to 90% recorded once. Sequencing was done on a sample of peripheral blood. The source of these receptors is a man younger than 30 with active or convalescent COVID-19. CDR3s include the opening cysteine and the closing phenylalanine or tryptophan. Each record gives: D gene, J gene, V gene, clone size, CDR3 protein, CDR3 DNA. D genes are given only for firm matches. The size field is filled for only some rows; it gives once, few, many or a size class.

>-|TRBJ2-5|TRBV5-1|-
CASSPLGQQETQYF
TGCGCCAGCAGCCCGCTTGGACAGCAAGAGACCCAGTACTTC
>-|TRBJ1-2|TRBV18|-
CASSPDSRNPGGGYTF
TGTGCCAGCTCACCGGACTCTCGAAACCCGGGTGGTGGCTACACCTTC
>-|TRBJ2-3|TRBV24-1|many
CATSDPAWGSGLTDTQYF
TGTGCCACCAGTGATCCCGCCTGGGGGAGCGGGCTCACAGATACGCAGTATTTT
>-|TRBJ1-6|TRBV10-3|few
CAISDGGGNSPLHF
TGTGCCATCAGTGATGGGGGGGGGAATTCACCCCTCCACTTT
>TRBD1|TRBJ2-7|TRBV18|-
CASSPPVGTGLYEQYF
TGTGCCAGCTCACCACCCGTGGGGACAGGACTCTACGAGCAGTACTTC
>TRBD2|TRBJ2-1|TRBV18|-
CASSPPAGPSYNEQFF
TGTGCCAGCTCACCGCCAGCGGGACCCTCCTACAATGAGCAGTTCTTC
>TRBD1|TRBJ1-6|TRBV7-2|-
CASSLAQGGESPLHF
TGTGCCAGCAGCTTAGCCCAGGGGGGAGAGTCACCCCTCCACTTT
>-|TRBJ1-2|TRBV12-3/TRBV12-4|-
CASSPGRHYGYTF
TGTGCCAGCAGTCCAGGCAGGCACTATGGCTACACCTTC
>-|TRBJ2-7|TRBV5-4|-
CASSWDLSYEQYF
TGTGCCAGCAGCTGGGACTTATCCTACGAGCAGTACTTC
>-|TRBJ1-2|TRBV14|-
CASSPQDYGYTF
TGTGCCAGCAGCCCGCAGGACTATGGCTACACCTTC
>TRBD2|TRBJ2-3|TRBV5-4|-
CASSPQLAVVTDTQYF
TGTGCCAGCAGCCCCCAACTAGCGGTAGTGACAGATACGCAGTATTTT
>-|TRBJ2-1|TRBV5-5|-
CASSAVVGYNEQFF
TGTGCCAGCAGCGCCGTAGTTGGCTACAATGAGCAGTTCTTC
>TRBD1|TRBJ1-4|TRBV18|-
CASSPLQGVGSNEKLFF
TGTGCCAGCTCACCACTCCAGGGGGTCGGCTCTAATGAAAAACTGTTTTTT
>-|TRBJ1-4|TRBV7-2|-
CASSLDTSRSWEKLFF
TGTGCCAGCAGCCTGGACACATCCAGATCTTGGGAAAAACTGTTTTTT
>-|TRBJ1-4|TRBV28|-
CASRKTATNEKLFF
TGTGCCAGCAGAAAGACAGCAACTAATGAAAAACTGTTTTTT
>TRBD1|TRBJ1-2|TRBV5-8|once
CASSLAGQFIYGYTF
TGTGCCAGCAGCTTGGCGGGACAGTTTATCTATGGCTACACCTTC
>TRBD1|TRBJ2-5|TRBV11-3|-
CASSPGGAETQYF
TGTGCCAGCAGCCCAGGGGGCGCGGAGACCCAGTACTTC
>TRBD1|TRBJ1-6|TRBV6-6|-
CASRLGQGNSPLHF
TGTGCCAGCCGCCTCGGACAGGGAAATTCACCCCTCCACTTT
>TRBD2|TRBJ2-7|TRBV5-1|-
CASSERLAGGPSEQYF
TGCGCCAGCAGCGAGCGACTAGCGGGAGGGCCTAGCGAGCAGTACTTC
>TRBD2|TRBJ2-7|TRBV2|-
CATTPGGKGSYEQYF
TGTGCCACTACACCGGGGGGTAAGGGCTCCTACGAGCAGTACTTC
>TRBD1|TRBJ1-1|TRBV27|few
CASSLGEGSDRAHEAFF
TGTGCCAGCAGTTTAGGAGAGGGCTCGGACAGGGCCCATGAAGCTTTCTTT
>-|TRBJ2-7|TRBV15|-
CATSRQPVEYEQYF
TGTGCCACCAGCAGACAACCCGTAGAATACGAGCAGTACTTC
>TRBD2|TRBJ2-5|TRBV11-2|-
CASSLGLAGGPETQYF
TGTGCCAGCAGCTTAGGGCTAGCGGGAGGGCCGGAGACCCAGTACTTC
>TRBD2|TRBJ2-7|TRBV7-2|-
CASSSRGVAGVEQYF
TGTGCCAGCAGCTCCAGGGGGGTAGCGGGAGTCGAGCAGTACTTC
>TRBD1|TRBJ2-7|TRBV7-3|few
CASSPGQAFHEQYF
TGTGCCAGCAGCCCGGGACAGGCTTTCCACGAGCAGTACTTC
>-|TRBJ1-2|TRBV29-1|-
CSVVRGAGGYTF
TGCAGCGTTGTCCGGGGAGCGGGTGGCTACACCTTC
>TRBD1|TRBJ1-5|TRBV28|-
CASSFGQGPDQPQHF
TGTGCCAGCAGTTTTGGACAGGGACCCGATCAGCCCCAGCATTTT
>TRBD1|TRBJ1-3|TRBV28|-
CASSGQGTPGNTIYF
TGTGCCAGCAGTGGACAGGGAACTCCTGGAAACACCATATATTTT
>-|TRBJ1-3|TRBV19|-
CATTQGSSGNTIYF
TGTGCCACTACCCAGGGAAGCTCTGGAAACACCATATATTTT
>TRBD2|TRBJ2-7|TRBV9|-
CASSPSGGKTYEQYF
TGTGCCAGCAGCCCAAGCGGGGGGAAGACCTACGAGCAGTACTTC
>TRBD2|TRBJ2-2|TRBV6-2/TRBV6-3|-
CASSYSRTSAKLFF
TGTGCCAGCAGTTACTCGAGGACTAGCGCTAAGCTGTTTTTT
>TRBD1|TRBJ1-2|TRBV5-4|-
CASSLTGQGAYGYTF
TGTGCCAGCAGCTTAACTGGACAGGGGGCATATGGCTACACCTTC
>TRBD1|TRBJ1-6|TRBV6-2/TRBV6-3|-
CASSYSPGQESSYNSPLHF
TGTGCCAGCAGTTACTCTCCGGGACAGGAAAGCTCCTATAATTCACCCCTCCACTTT
>-|TRBJ2-1|TRBV6-5|once
CASTAGATYNEQFF
TGTGCCAGCACCGCGGGGGCGACATACAATGAGCAGTTCTTC
>-|TRBJ1-1|TRBV5-1|-
CASSFTVNTEAFF
TGCGCCAGCAGCTTCACGGTGAACACTGAAGCTTTCTTT
>-|TRBJ1-2|TRBV12-3/TRBV12-4|-
CASNQYSGGGYTF
TGTGCCAGCAACCAATATTCCGGGGGAGGCTACACCTTC
>TRBD1|TRBJ2-5|TRBV5-1|-
CASSGGQGSRQETQYF
TGCGCCAGCAGCGGCGGACAGGGATCACGTCAAGAGACCCAGTACTTC
>-|TRBJ1-4|TRBV18|-
CASSPWSSEGEKLFF
TGTGCCAGCTCACCATGGTCCTCGGAGGGGGAAAAACTGTTTTTT
>-|TRBJ2-5|TRBV18|once
CASSRTLQGWKTQYF
TGTGCCAGCTCACGCACATTACAGGGTTGGAAGACCCAGTACTTC
>-|TRBJ2-3|TRBV21-1|-
CASGLGRDRADTQYF
TGTGCCAGCGGGCTGGGCAGGGATCGGGCAGATACGCAGTATTTT
>TRBD2|TRBJ2-5|TRBV11-3|-
CASSLTSGRRETQYF
TGTGCCAGCAGCTTAACTAGCGGGAGGAGAGAGACCCAGTACTTC
>-|TRBJ1-6|TRBV9|few
CASSVDHAGNSPLHF
TGTGCCAGCAGCGTAGATCATGCCGGGAATTCACCCCTCCACTTT
>-|TRBJ1-1|TRBV2|once
CASTADSNTEAFF
TGTGCCAGCACCGCAGATTCGAACACTGAAGCTTTCTTT
>-|TRBJ1-2|TRBV29-1|-
CSASEGPNYGYTF
TGCAGCGCGAGCGAGGGGCCTAACTATGGCTACACCTTC
>-|TRBJ2-3|TRBV12-3/TRBV12-4|-
CASSLSRDTQYF
TGTGCCAGCAGTTTATCGAGAGATACGCAGTATTTT
>-|TRBJ1-2|TRBV29-1|-
CSGVQGFNGYTF
TGCAGCGGGGTACAGGGTTTTAATGGCTACACCTTC
>-|TRBJ2-2|TRBV18|-
CASSQYGGDPTGELFF
TGTGCCAGCTCACAGTATGGCGGGGACCCCACCGGGGAGCTGTTTTTT
>TRBD1|TRBJ1-2|TRBV12-5|once
CASGLQQTGARYGYTF
TGTGCTAGTGGTTTACAACAGACAGGGGCTCGCTATGGCTACACCTTC
>TRBD1|TRBJ2-3|TRBV5-1|-
CASSPGQGNADTQYF
TGCGCCAGCAGCCCCGGACAGGGGAACGCAGATACGCAGTATTTT
>-|TRBJ1-3|TRBV6-5|once
CASLLGRGGNTIYF
TGTGCCAGCCTACTGGGTCGGGGTGGAAACACCATATATTTT
>TRBD2|TRBJ2-7|TRBV2|-
CASSEAPSGSNEQYF
TGTGCCAGCAGTGAAGCCCCTAGCGGGAGTAACGAGCAGTACTTC
>TRBD1|TRBJ2-1|TRBV9|-
CASSVAPVPGQGGSGNEQFF
TGTGCCAGCAGCGTAGCCCCCGTCCCGGGACAGGGTGGTAGCGGTAATGAGCAGTTCTTC
>-|TRBJ2-1|TRBV12-3/TRBV12-4|-
CASSLNKYNEQFF
TGTGCCAGCAGTTTGAACAAATACAATGAGCAGTTCTTC
>TRBD1|TRBJ1-2|TRBV11-2|-
CASSPGTGFPNTF
TGTGCCAGCAGTCCCGGGACAGGGTTCCCTAACACCTTC
>TRBD1|TRBJ1-2|TRBV7-9|-
CASSHRQGAPYGYTF
TGTGCCAGCAGCCACCGACAGGGGGCTCCTTATGGCTACACCTTC
>TRBD1|TRBJ1-2|TRBV6-5|-
CASSRTGLAYGYTF
TGTGCCAGCAGTAGGACAGGGCTGGCCTATGGCTACACCTTC
>-|TRBJ2-1|TRBV5-4|once
CASSFSDEQFF
TGTGCCAGCAGCTTTAGCGATGAGCAGTTCTTC
>TRBD1|TRBJ2-7|TRBV27|-
CASSPMTTGFEQYF
TGTGCCAGCAGTCCCATGACGACAGGGTTCGAGCAGTACTTC
>-|TRBJ2-7|TRBV18|-
CASSPVRDSGVAQYF
TGTGCCAGCTCACCAGTCCGGGATAGTGGTGTCGCGCAGTACTTC
>-|TRBJ1-1|TRBV2|few
CASSGRGNTEAFF
TGTGCCAGCAGTGGCAGGGGGAACACTGAAGCTTTCTTT